This T cell receptor beta chain derives from a study of cytomegalovirus exposure and HLA in healthy donors. General study points: Compared with the roughly 700-donor mean, an Asian-associated ancestry cluster reportedly had fewer N-insertions, according to a later analysis.

This clone came up once. Its antigen is as yet unknown. Use of 60 Vbeta and 13 Jbeta primers characterized the PCR. Generated by immunoSEQ multiplex PCR, the TCRdb table keeps only in-frame clones and is missing some. Among 100,000 to 120,000 clones listed, over 60% were seen once. Healthy people donating bone marrow made up the donors. This TCR was recovered from a woman younger than 45 in good health and CMV-seronegative. The source material was PBMCs.

CDR3 sequence: CASSLGFAGIATNEKLFF. The CDR3 nucleotides read TGTGCCAGCAGCTTAGGTTTTGCAGGGATTGCAACTAATGAAAAACTGTTTTTT. The V call is TRBV5-8, the J call TRBJ1-4; a weak D match, TRBD1 (5 bases). CDR3 length: 18 residues. Germline V gives CDR1 SGHTS, CDR2 YDEGEE. V was clipped by 2 bases and J by 0 bases, with 17 bases between them.